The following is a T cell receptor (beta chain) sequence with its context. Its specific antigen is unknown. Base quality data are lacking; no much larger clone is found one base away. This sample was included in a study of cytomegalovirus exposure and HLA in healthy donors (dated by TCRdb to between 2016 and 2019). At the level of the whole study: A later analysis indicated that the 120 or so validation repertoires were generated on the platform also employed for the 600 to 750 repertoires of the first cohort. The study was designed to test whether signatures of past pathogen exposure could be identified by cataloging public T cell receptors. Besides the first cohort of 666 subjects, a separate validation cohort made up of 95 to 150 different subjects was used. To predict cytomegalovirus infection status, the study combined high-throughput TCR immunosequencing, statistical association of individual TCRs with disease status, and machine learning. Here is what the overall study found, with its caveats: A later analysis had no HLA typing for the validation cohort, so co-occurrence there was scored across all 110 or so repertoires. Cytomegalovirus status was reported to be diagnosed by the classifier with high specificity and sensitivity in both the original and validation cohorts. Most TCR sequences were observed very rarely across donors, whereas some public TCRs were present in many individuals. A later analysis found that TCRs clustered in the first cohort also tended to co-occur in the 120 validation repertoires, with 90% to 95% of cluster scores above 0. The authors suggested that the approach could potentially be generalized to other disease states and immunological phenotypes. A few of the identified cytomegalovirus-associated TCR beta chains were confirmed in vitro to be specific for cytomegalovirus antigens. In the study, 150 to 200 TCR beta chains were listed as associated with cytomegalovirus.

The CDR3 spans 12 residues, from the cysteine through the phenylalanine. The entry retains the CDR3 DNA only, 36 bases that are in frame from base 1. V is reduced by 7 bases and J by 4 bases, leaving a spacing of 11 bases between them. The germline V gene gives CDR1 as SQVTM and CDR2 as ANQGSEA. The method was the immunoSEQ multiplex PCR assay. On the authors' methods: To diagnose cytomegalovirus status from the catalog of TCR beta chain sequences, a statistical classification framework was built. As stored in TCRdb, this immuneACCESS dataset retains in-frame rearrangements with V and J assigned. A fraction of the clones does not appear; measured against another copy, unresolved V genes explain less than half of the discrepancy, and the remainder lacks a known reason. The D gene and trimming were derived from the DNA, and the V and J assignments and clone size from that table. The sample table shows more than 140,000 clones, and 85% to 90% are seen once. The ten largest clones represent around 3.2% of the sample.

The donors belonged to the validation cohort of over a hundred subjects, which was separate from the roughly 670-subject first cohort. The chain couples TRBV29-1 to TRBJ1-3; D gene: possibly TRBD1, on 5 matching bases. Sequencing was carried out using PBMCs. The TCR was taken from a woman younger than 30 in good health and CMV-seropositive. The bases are TGCAGCGGCGGACACCCGGGAAACACCATATATTTT. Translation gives CSGGHPGNTIYF.